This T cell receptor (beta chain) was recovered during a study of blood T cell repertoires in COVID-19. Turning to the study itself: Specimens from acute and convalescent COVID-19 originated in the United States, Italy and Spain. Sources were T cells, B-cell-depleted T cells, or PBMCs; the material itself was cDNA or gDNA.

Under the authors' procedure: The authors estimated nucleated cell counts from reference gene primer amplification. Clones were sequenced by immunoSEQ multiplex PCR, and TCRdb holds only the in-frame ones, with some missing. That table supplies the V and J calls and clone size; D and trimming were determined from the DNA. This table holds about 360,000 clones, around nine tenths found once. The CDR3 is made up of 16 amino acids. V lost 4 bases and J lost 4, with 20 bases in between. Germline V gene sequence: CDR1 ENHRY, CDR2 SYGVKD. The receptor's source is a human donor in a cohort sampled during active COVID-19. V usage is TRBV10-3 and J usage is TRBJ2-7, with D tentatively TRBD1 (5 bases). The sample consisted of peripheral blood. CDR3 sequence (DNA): TGTGCCATCAGTGTTAAACAGGACGATGTTAGTTACGAGCAGTACTTC. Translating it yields CAISVKQDDVSYEQYF.